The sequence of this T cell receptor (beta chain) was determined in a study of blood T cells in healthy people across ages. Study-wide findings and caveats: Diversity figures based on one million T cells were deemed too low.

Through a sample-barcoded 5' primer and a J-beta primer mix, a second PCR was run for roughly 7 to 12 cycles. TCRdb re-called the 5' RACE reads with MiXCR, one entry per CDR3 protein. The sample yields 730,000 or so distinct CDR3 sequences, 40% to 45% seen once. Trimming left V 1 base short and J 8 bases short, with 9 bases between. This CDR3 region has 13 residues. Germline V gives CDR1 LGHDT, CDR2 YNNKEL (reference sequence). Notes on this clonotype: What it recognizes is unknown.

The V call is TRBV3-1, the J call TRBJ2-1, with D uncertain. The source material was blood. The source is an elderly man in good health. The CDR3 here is CASSQGALDEQFF. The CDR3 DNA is TGTGCCAGCAGCCAAGGGGCCTTGGATGAGCAGTTCTTC.